This T cell receptor (beta chain) is drawn from a study of early T cells in non-severe SARS-CoV-2 infection. Attachment of unique molecular identifiers to individual cDNA molecules was performed. In TCRdb, the 5' RACE reads were re-called with MiXCR into one record per CDR3 protein. There are 70,000 or so distinct CDR3 sequences in the sample; 4% to 6% occur only once, and roughly 3.7% lies in the top ten. This clonotype was counted ten times or more. V gave up 6 bases and J gave up 6 bases; unmatched junction bases: 8. The CDR3 is 15 residues long. Germline V gene sequence: CDR1 MDHEN, CDR2 SYDVKM. The sample was whole blood, taken at baseline. The rearrangement links TRBV28 to TRBJ2-1; the match to TRBD1 covers 10 bases. The sequence was obtained from an adult who was a healthcare worker with PCR-confirmed SARS-CoV-2 infection or an uninfected control (not recorded which). The donor label of this sample is uncertain. The CDR3 reads CASSQGTGVFNEQFF. Here the CDR3 DNA reads TGTGCCAGCAGCCAAGGGACAGGGGTTTTCAATGAGCAGTTCTTC.